Listed below are T cell receptor beta chains from one sample, sequenced in a study of blood T cell repertoires in COVID-19. Clones were read by immunoSEQ multiplex PCR, and TCRdb kept only the in-frame ones, dropping some. The sample has under 300,000 clones, 70% to 90% seen once. Material: peripheral blood. The source of these receptors is a man aged 45 to 65 with acute or convalescent COVID-19. Both conserved end residues are part of each CDR3.

v_call	j_call	cdr3_aa
TRBV5-6	TRBJ2-7	CASSFRQGNYEQYF
TRBV11-2	TRBJ2-5	CASGGETQYF
TRBV6-6	TRBJ2-3	CASIPGQGVDTQYF
TRBV19	TRBJ1-1	CASSRAGASTEAFF
TRBV5-1	TRBJ2-3	CASRLAGDTDTQYF
TRBV9	TRBJ2-4	CASSVGDSSAGNQYF
TRBV20-1	TRBJ2-7	CSAQGNDEQYF
TRBV24-1	TRBJ1-5	CATSDLPRDSTRFYSNQPQHF
TRBV7-6	TRBJ2-7	CASSLRREGPYEQYF
TRBV3-1/TRBV3-2	TRBJ1-2	CASSQQPRFGDGYTF
TRBV19	TRBJ2-7	CASSIDGGARLEQYF
TRBV4-1	TRBJ2-7	CASSQGGLAIDEQYF
TRBV4-1	TRBJ2-3	CASSQVGRGGLKDTQYF
TRBV5-1	TRBJ2-5	CASSTGTNLQETQYF
TRBV11-2	TRBJ1-5	CASSAGQYSNQPQHF
TRBV2	TRBJ2-7	CASRRVGSSYEQYF
TRBV30	TRBJ2-3	CAWSSTGGAKDTQYF
TRBV19	TRBJ2-1	CASVGTGLGNEQFF
TRBV19	TRBJ2-3	CASIRQGAPDTQYF
TRBV5-1	TRBJ2-1	CASTEQGAYNEQFF
TRBV27	TRBJ2-7	CASSARRSRVEEQYF
TRBV25-1	TRBJ1-6	CASRGTEDSPLHF
TRBV5-1	TRBJ2-3	CASRSYGTSGRTDTQYF
TRBV11-3	TRBJ1-1	CASSTPPPVNTEAFF
TRBV5-1	TRBJ2-7	CASSLGTGQLYEQYF
TRBV28	TRBJ1-4	CASRKQGAEKLFF
TRBV6-6	TRBJ1-5	CASIGQGSQPQHF
TRBV5-1	TRBJ2-2	CASSLGQRELFF
TRBV11-2	TRBJ2-7	CASSGGGAGGPLYEQYF
TRBV5-5	TRBJ1-4	CASSLDPGGIEKLFF
TRBV7-6	TRBJ2-3	CASSFHQSPSGRRSTDTQYF
TRBV7-2	TRBJ1-2	CASSVGYYGYTF
TRBV2	TRBJ1-5	CASSEDRGFQPQHF
TRBV2	TRBJ1-5	CASIQGARQPQHF
TRBV7-9	TRBJ2-5	CASSLQTGVGQETQYF
TRBV4-1	TRBJ2-7	CASSQNVDRGYEQYF
TRBV4-1	TRBJ1-1	CASSQGGNTEAFF
TRBV24-1	TRBJ1-5	CATSDLPGNQPQHF
TRBV5-1	TRBJ2-2	CASSLVSQGTGELFF
TRBV25-1	TRBJ2-1	CASRSSGSYNEQFF
TRBV9	TRBJ2-7	CASSVSVSPYEQYF